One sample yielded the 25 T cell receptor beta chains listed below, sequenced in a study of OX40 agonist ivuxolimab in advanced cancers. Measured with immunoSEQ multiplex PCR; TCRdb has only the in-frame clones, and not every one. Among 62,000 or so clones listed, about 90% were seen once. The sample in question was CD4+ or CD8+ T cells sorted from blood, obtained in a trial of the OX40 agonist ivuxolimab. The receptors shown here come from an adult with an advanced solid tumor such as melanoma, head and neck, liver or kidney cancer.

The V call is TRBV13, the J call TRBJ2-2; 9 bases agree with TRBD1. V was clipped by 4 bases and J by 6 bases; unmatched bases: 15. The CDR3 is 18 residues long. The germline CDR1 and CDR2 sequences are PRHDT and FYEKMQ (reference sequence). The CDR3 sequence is CASSSNPGTGKSSGELFF. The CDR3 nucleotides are TGTGCCAGCAGCTCGAACCCTGGGACAGGGAAATCGTCCGGGGAGCTGTTTTTT.

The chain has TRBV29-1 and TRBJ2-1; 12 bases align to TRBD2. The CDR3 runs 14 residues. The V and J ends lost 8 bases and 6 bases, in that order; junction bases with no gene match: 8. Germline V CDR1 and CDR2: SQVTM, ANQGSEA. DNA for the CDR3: TGCAGCTTCGCGACTAGCGGGAGTGGCAATGAGCAGTTCTTC. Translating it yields CSFATSGSGNEQFF.

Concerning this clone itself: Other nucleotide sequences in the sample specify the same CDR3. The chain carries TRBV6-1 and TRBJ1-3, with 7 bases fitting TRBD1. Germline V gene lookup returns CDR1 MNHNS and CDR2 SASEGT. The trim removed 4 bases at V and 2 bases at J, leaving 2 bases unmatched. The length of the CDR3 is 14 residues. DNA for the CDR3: TGTGCCAGCAGTGGACAGGGTACTGGAAACACCATATATTTT. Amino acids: CASSGQGTGNTIYF.

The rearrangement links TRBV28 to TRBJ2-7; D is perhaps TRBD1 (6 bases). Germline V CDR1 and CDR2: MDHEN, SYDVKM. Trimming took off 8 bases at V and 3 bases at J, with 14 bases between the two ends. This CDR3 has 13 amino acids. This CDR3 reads CASLGGPDYEQYF. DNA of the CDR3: TGTGCCAGCCTAGGGGGACCCGACTACGAGCAGTACTTC.

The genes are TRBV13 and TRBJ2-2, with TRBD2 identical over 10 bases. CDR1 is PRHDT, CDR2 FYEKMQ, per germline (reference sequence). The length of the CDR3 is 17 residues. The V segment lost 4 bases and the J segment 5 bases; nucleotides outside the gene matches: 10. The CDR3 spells CASSYPVGLASTGELFF. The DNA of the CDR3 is TGTGCCAGCAGCTACCCCGTGGGACTAGCGTCGACCGGGGAGCTGTTTTTT.

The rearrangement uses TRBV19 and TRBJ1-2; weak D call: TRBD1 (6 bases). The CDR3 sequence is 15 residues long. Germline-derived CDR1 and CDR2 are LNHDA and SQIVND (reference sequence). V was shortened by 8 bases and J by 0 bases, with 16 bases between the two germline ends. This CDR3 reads CASGDISSSNYGYTF. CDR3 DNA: TGTGCCAGTGGGGACATTTCCTCGTCTAACTATGGCTACACCTTC.

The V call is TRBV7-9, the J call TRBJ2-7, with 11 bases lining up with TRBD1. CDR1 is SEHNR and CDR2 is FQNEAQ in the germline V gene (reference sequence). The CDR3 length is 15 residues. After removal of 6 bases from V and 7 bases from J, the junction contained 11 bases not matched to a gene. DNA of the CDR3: TGTGCCAGCAGTTCAACAACCGGGACAGGGGGTGAGCAGTACTTC. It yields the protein CASSSTTGTGGEQYF.

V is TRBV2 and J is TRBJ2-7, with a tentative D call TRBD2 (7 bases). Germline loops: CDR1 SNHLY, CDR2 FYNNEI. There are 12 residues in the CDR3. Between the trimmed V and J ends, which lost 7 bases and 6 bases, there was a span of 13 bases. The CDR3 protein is CASKYGGREQYF. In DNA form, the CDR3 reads TGTGCCAGCAAATACGGGGGGCGCGAGCAGTACTTC.

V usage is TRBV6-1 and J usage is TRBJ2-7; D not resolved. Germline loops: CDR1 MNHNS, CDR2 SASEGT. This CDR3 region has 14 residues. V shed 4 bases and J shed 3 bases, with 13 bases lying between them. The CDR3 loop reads CASSVADTDYEQYF. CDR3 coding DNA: TGTGCCAGCAGTGTAGCCGACACCGACTACGAGCAGTACTTC.

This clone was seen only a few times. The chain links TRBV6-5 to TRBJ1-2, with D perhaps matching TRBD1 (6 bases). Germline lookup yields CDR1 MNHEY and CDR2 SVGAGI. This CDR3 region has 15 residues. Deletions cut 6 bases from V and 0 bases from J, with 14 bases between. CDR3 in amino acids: CASSVTGQTNYGYTF. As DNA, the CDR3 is TGTGCCAGCAGCGTTACCGGACAGACTAACTATGGCTACACCTTC.

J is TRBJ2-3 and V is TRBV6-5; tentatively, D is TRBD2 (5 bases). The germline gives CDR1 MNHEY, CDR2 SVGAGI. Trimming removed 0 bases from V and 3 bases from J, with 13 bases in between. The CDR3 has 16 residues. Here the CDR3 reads CASSYSSGLRTDTQYF. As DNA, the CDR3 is TGTGCCAGCAGTTACTCGAGTGGACTCAGAACAGATACGCAGTATTTT.

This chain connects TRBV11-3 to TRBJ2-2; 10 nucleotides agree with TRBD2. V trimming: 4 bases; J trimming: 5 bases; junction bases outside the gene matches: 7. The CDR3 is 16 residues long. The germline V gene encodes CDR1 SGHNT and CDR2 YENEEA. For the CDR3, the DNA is TGTGCCAGCAGCTCCGGACTAGCGGAGGGGACCGGGGAGCTGTTTTTT. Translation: CASSSGLAEGTGELFF.

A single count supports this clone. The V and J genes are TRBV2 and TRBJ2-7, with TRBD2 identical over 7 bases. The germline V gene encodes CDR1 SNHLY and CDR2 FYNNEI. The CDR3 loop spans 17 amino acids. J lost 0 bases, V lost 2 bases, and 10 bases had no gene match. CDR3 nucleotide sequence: TGTGCCAGCAGTGAAAGCCCCATAGCGGGTGACTCCTACGAGCAGTACTTC. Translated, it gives CASSESPIAGDSYEQYF.

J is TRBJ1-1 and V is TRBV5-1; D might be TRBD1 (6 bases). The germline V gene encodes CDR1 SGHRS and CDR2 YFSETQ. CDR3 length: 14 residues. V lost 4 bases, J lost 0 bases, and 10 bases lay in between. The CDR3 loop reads CASSPDSLNTEAFF. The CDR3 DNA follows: TGCGCCAGCAGCCCGGACAGCTTGAACACTGAAGCTTTCTTT.

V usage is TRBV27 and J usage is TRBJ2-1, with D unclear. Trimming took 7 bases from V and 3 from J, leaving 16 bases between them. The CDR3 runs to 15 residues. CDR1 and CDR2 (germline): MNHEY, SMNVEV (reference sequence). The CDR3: CASNFLPSVYNEQFF. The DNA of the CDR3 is TGTGCCAGCAATTTTCTCCCCTCCGTCTACAATGAGCAGTTCTTC.

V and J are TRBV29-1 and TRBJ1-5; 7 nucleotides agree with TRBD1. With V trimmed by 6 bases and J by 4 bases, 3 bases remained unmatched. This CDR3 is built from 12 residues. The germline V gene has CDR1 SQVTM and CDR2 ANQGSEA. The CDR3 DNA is TGCAGCGTGACACAGGGGAATCAGCCCCAGCATTTT. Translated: CSVTQGNQPQHF.

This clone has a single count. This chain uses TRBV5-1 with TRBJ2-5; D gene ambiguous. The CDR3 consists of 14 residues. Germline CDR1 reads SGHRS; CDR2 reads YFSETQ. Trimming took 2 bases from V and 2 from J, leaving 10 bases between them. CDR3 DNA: TGCGCCAGCAGCTTACAGTCCCCACAAGAGACCCAGTACTTC. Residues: CASSLQSPQETQYF.

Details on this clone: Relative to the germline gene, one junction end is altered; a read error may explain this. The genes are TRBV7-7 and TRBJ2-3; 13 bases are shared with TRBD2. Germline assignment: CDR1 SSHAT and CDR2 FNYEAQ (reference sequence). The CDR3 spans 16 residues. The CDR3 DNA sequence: TGTGCTAGCAGCTTAAGGACTAGCGGGAGTGGAGATACGCAGTATTTT. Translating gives CASSLRTSGSGDTQYF.

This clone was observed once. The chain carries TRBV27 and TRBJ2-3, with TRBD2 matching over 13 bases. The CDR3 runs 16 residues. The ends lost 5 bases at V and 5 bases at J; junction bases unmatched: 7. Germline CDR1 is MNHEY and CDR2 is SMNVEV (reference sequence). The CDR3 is CASSTPGLAGLDTQYF. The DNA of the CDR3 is TGTGCCAGCAGTACCCCGGGACTAGCGGGACTAGATACGCAGTATTTT.

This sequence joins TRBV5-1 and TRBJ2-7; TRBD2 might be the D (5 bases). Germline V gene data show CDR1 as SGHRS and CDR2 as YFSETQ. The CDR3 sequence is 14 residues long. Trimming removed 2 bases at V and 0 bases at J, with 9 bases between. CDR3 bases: TGCGCCAGCAGCTTAGCGGTTTACTCCTACGAGCAGTACTTC. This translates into CASSLAVYSYEQYF.

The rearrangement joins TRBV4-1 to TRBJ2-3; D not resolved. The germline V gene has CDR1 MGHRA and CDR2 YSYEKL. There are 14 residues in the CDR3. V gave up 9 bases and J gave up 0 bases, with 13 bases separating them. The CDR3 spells CASKIDISTDTQYF. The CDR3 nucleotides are TGCGCCAGTAAAATAGACATAAGCACAGATACGCAGTATTTT.

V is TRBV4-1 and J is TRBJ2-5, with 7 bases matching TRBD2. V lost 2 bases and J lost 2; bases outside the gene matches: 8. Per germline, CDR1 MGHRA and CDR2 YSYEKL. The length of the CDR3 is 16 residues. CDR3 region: CASSQRGLAEQETQYF. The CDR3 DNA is TGCGCCAGCAGCCAACGAGGGCTAGCGGAACAAGAGACCCAGTACTTC.

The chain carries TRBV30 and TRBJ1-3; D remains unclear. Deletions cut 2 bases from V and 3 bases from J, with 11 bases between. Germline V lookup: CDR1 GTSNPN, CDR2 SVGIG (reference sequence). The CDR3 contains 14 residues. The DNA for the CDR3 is TGTGCCTGGAGTCTTAACAGCTATGGAAACACCATATATTTT. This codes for CAWSLNSYGNTIYF.

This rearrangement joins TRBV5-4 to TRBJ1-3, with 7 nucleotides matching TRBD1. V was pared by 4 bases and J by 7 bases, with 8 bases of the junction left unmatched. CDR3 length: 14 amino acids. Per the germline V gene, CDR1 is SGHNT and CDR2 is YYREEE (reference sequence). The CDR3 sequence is CASSPGGFGNTIYF. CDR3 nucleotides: TGTGCCAGCAGCCCAGGGGGTTTTGGGAACACCATATATTTT. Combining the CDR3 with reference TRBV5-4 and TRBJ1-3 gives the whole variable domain ETGVTQSPTHLIKTRGQQVTLRCSSQSGHNTVSWYQQALGQGPQFIFQYYREEENGRGNFPPRFSGLQFPNYSSELNVNALELDDSALYLCASSPGGFGNTIYFGEGSWLTVV.

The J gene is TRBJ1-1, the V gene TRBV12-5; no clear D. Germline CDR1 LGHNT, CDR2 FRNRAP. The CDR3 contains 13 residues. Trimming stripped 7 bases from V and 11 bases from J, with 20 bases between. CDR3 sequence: CASAPRRRDSAFF. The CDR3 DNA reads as TGTGCTAGTGCCCCTCGACGGAGGGATAGCGCTTTCTTT.